This T cell receptor (beta chain) stems from a study of cytomegalovirus exposure and HLA in healthy donors. The CDR3 runs to 18 residues. In germline, CDR1 is LGHNA, CDR2 YNFKEQ. V was pared by 0 bases and J by 3 bases, with 11 bases of the junction left unmatched. Here immunoSEQ multiplex PCR was the method, and the copy in TCRdb shows in-frame clones only, minus some. The data contain more than 140,000 clones, approximately 91% of them singletons. The TCR was taken from a woman between 18 and 30 years old in good health and CMV-seropositive. The rearrangement uses TRBV4-2 and TRBJ2-7; 10 nucleotides match TRBD2. Sequenced material: PBMCs. CDR3 amino acids: CASSQDRESSGRVYEQYF. The CDR3, as DNA: TGTGCCAGCAGCCAAGACCGGGAATCTAGCGGGAGAGTCTACGAGCAGTACTTC.